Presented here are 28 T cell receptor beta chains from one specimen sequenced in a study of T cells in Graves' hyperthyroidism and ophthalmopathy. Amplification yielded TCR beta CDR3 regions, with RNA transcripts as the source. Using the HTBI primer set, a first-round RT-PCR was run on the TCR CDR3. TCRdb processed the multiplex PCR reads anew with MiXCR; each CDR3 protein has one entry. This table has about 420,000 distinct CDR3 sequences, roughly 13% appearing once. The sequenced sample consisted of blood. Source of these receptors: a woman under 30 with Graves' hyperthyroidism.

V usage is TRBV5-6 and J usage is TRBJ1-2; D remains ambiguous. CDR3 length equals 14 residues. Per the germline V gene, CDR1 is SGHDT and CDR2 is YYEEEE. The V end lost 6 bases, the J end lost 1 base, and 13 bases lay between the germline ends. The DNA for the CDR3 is TGTGCCAGCAAGTGGGTGGAGAGTAACTATGGCTACACCTTC. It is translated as CASKWVESNYGYTF.

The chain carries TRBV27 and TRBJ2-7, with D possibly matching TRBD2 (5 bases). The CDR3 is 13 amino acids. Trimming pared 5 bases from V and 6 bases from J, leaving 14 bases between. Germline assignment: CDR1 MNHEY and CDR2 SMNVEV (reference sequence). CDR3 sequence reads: CASSPGFSSEQYF. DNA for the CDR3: TGTGCCAGCAGTCCGGGGTTCTCATCCGAGCAGTACTTC.

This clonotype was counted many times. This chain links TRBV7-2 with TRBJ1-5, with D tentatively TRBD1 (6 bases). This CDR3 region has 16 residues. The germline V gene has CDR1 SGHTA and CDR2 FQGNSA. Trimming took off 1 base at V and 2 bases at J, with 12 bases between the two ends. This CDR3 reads CASSLEGGGRNQPQHF. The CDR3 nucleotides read TGTGCCAGCAGCTTAGAAGGGGGGGGACGCAATCAGCCCCAGCATTTT.

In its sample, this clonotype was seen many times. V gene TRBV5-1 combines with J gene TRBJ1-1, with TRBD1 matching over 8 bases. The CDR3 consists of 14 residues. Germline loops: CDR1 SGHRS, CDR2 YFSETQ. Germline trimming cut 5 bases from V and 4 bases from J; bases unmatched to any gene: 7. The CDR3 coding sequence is TGCGCCAGCAGGAACCAGGGGGCGCGCACTGAAGCTTTCTTT. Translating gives CASRNQGARTEAFF.

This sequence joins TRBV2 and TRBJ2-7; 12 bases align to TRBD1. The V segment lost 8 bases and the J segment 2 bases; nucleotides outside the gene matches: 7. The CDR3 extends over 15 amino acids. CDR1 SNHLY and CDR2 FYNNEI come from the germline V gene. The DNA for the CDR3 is TGTGCCAGCGACGCCGGGACAGGGGGCCCCTACGAGCAGTACTTC. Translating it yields CASDAGTGGPYEQYF.

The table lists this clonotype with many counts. The CDR3: CASSGTGNGYTF. In nucleotides, the CDR3 is TGTGCCAGCAGTGGGACAGGGAATGGCTACACCTTC. The genes are TRBV6-1 and TRBJ1-2; 8 positions match TRBD1. V was pared by 4 bases and J by 6 bases, with 1 base of the junction left unmatched. The CDR3 runs 12 residues. Germline CDR1 and CDR2: MNHNS and SASEGT.

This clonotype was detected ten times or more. The CDR3 nucleotides are TGTGCCAGCAGCCATTCGGACAGGGGCAGTTGGGAGACCCAGTACTTC. Amino acids: CASSHSDRGSWETQYF. This chain joins TRBV3-1 and TRBJ2-5; 9 bases are a match to TRBD1. Germline V lookup: CDR1 LGHDT, CDR2 YNNKEL (reference sequence). With V trimmed by 3 bases and J by 5 bases, 10 bases remained unmatched. This CDR3 is built from 16 residues.

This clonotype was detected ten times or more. CDR3 in DNA: TGTGCCAGCAGCTTAGTTGGGGCCAGGGGAGGTGAAGCTTTCTTT. Translating gives CASSLVGARGGEAFF. The chain combines TRBV7-2 with TRBJ1-1; a possible D gene is TRBD1 (6 bases). The CDR3 is made up of 15 amino acids. Germline V CDR1 and CDR2: SGHTA, FQGNSA. V was trimmed by 1 base and J by 7 bases, leaving 16 bases between them.

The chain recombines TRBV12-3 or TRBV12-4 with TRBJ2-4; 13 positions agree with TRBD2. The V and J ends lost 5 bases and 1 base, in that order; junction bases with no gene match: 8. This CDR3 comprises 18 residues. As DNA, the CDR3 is TGTGCCAGCAGTCCCACTAGCGGGAGGGCCGCGGCCAAAAACATTCAGTACTTC. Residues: CASSPTSGRAAAKNIQYF.

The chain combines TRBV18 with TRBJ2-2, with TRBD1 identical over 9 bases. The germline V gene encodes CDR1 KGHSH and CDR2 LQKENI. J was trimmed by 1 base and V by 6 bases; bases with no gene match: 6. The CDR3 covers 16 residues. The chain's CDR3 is CASSRDRAVNTGELFF. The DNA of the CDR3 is TGTGCCAGCTCCCGGGACAGGGCAGTGAACACCGGGGAGCTGTTTTTT.

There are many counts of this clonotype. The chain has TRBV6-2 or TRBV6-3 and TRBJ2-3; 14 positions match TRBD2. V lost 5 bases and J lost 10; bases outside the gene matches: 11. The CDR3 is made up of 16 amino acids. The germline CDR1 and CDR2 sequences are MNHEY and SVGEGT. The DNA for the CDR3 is TGTGCCAGCAGTGACATAGGAGGGACTAGCGGGAGTTCGCAGTATTTT. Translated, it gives CASSDIGGTSGSSQYF.

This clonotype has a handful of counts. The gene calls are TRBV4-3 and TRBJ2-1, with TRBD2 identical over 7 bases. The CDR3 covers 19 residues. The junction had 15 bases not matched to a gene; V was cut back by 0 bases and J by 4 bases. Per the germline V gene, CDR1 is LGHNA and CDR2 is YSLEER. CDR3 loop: CASSQEQAGAGIPYNEQFF. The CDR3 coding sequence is TGCGCCAGCAGCCAAGAGCAGGCTGGAGCGGGGATACCATACAATGAGCAGTTCTTC.

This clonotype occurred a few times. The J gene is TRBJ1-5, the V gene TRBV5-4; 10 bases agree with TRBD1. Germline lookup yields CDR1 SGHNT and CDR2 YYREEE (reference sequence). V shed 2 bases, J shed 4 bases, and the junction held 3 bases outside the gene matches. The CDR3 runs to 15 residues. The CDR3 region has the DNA TGTGCCAGCAGCTTTGGGACAGGGGTTAATCAGCCCCAGCATTTT. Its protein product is CASSFGTGVNQPQHF.

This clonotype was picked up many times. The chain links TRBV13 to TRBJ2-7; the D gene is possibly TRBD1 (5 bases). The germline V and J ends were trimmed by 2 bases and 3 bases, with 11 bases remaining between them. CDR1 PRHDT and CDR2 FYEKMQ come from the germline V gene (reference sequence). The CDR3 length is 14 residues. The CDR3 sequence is CASSLNGRVYEQYF. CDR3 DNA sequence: TGTGCCAGCAGCTTAAATGGCAGGGTCTACGAGCAGTACTTC.

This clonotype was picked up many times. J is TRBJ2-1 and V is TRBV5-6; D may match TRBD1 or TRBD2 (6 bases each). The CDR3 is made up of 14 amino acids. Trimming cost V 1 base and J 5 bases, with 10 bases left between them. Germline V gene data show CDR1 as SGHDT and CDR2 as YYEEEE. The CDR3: CASSLPGAHNEQFF. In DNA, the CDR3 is TGTGCCAGCAGCTTGCCGGGGGCCCACAATGAGCAGTTCTTC.

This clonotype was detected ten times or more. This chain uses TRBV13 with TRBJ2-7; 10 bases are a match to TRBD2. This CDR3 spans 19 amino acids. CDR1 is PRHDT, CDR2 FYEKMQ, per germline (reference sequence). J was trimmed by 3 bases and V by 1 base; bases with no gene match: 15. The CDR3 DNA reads TGTGCCAGCAGCTTAGAAACCCCTGGGCTAGCGGGAGCGAACTACGAGCAGTACTTC. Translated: CASSLETPGLAGANYEQYF.

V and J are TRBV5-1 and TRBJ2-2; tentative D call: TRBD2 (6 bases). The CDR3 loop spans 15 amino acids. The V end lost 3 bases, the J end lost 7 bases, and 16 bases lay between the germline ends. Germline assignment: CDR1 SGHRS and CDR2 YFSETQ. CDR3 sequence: CASSSRDLEGGELFF. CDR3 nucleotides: TGCGCCAGCAGCTCGCGGGATTTAGAAGGCGGGGAGCTGTTTTTT.

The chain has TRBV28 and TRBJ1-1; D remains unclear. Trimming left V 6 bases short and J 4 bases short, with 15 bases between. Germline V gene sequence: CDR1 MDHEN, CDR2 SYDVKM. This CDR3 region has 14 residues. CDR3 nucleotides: TGTGCCAGCAGGCGCCCCGGACCAAGCACTGAAGCTTTCTTT. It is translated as CASRRPGPSTEAFF.

The CDR3 region is CASSTQAGGEQYF. CDR3 DNA: TGTGCCAGCAGTACCCAGGCGGGCGGCGAGCAGTACTTC. V and J are TRBV7-3 and TRBJ2-7; the D gene is possibly TRBD2 (5 bases). V was trimmed by 6 bases and J by 6 bases, leaving 15 bases between them. Germline V gives CDR1 SGHTA, CDR2 FQGTGA. The CDR3 spans 13 residues.

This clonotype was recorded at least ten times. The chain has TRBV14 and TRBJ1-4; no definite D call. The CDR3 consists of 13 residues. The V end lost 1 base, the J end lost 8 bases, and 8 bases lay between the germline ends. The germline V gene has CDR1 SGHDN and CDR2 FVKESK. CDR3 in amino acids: CASSQVVGEKLFF. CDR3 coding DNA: TGTGCCAGCAGCCAAGTCGTGGGGGAAAAACTGTTTTTT.

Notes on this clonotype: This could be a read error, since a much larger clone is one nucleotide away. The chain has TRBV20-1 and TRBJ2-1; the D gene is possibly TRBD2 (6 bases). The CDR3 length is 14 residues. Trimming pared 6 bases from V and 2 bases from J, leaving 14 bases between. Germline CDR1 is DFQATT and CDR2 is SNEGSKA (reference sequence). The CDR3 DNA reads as TGCAGTGCACTTCTAGCGAAGGCCTACAATGAGCAGTTCTTC. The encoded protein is CSALLAKAYNEQFF.

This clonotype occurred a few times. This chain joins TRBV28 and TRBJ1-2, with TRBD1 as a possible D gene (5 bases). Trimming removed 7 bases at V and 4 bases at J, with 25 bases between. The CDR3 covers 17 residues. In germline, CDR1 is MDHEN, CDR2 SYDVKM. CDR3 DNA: TGTGCCAGCACCGACACTCCCCTCCAGGGCGTTAGCTATGGCTACACCTTC. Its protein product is CASTDTPLQGVSYGYTF.

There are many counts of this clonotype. The CDR3, as DNA: TGTGCCAGCAGTTTCCCGGGGACTAGCGGGGCCTACAATGAGCAGTTCTTC. Amino acid sequence: CASSFPGTSGAYNEQFF. The chain couples TRBV12-3 or TRBV12-4 to TRBJ2-1, with TRBD2 identical over 13 bases. This CDR3 has 17 residues. With 3 bases clipped from V and 2 bases from J, the junction kept 4 bases outside the gene matches.

The CDR3 spells CASSPLAGDEQFF. The CDR3 coding sequence is TGTGCCAGCTCACCACTAGCGGGAGATGAGCAGTTCTTC. The genes are TRBV18 and TRBJ2-1; 9 bases are a match to TRBD2. V gave up 1 base and J gave up 8 bases; unmatched junction bases: 0. The germline CDR1 and CDR2 sequences are KGHSH and LQKENI. The CDR3 is 13 residues long.

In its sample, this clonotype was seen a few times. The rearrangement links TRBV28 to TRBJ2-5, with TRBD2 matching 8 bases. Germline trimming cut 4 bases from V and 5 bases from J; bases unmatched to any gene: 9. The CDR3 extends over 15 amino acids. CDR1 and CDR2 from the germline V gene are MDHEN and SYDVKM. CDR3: CASSSIAGIVETQYF. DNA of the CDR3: TGTGCCAGCAGTTCGATAGCGGGAATAGTCGAGACCCAGTACTTC. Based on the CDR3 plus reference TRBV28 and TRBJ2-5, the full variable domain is DVKVTQSSRYLVKRTGEKVFLECVQDMDHENMFWYRQDPGLGLRLIYFSYDVKMKEKGDIPEGYSVSREKKERFSLILESASTNQTSMYLCASSSIAGIVETQYFGPGTRLLVL.

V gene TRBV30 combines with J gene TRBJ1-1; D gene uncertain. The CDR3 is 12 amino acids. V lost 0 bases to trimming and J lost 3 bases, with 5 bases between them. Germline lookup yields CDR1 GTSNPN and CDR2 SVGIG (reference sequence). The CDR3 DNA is TGTGCCTGGAGTGTTTCATACACTGAAGCTTTCTTT. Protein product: CAWSVSYTEAFF. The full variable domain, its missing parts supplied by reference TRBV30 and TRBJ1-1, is SQTIHQWPATLVQPVGSPLSLECTVEGTSNPNLYWYRQAAGRGLQLLFYSVGIGQISSEVPQNLSASRPQDRQFILSSKKLLLSDSGFYLCAWSVSYTEAFFGQGTRLTVV.

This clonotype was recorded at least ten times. For the CDR3, the DNA is TGTGCCAGCAGCTTAGGGAGGGGGTCTAGCGGAGACAATGAGCAGTTCTTC. Its protein product is CASSLGRGSSGDNEQFF. The gene calls are TRBV7-6 and TRBJ2-1; a weak D match, TRBD2 (7 bases). The CDR3 is 17 amino acids. Trimming cost V 1 base and J 5 bases, with 18 bases left between them. Germline assignment: CDR1 SGHVS and CDR2 FNYEAQ.

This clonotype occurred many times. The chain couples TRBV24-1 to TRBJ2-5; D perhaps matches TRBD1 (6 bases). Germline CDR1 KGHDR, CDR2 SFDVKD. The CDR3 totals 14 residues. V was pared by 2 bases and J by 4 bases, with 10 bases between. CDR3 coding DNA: TGTGCCACCAGTGATTCTTCCAGGGGAGAGACCCAGTACTTC. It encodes CATSDSSRGETQYF.